Listed below are T cell receptor beta chains from one sample, sequenced in a study of Graves' ophthalmopathy and Graves' hyperthyroidism. Using its own MiXCR run on the multiplex PCR reads, TCRdb lists one record per CDR3 protein. Of 200,000 to 250,000 distinct CDR3 sequences listed, roughly 21% were seen once; the top ten hold around two fifths. Input material: peripheral blood. The source of these receptors is a woman aged 45 to 65 with Graves' ophthalmopathy. Both conserved end residues are part of each CDR3. The order of the fields is J gene, clone size, D gene, V gene, CDR3 protein, CDR3 DNA. A D gene is named only where the DNA matches it firmly. The listing skips clone size in some rows; elsewhere it reads once, few, many or a size class.

J gene: TRBJ1-2; clone size: once; D gene: TRBD1; V gene: TRBV6-1; CDR3 protein: CASSPHPGQNYGYTF; CDR3 DNA: TGTGCCAGCAGTCCACATCCGGGACAGAACTATGGCTACACCTTC
J gene: TRBJ1-5; clone size: many; D gene: -; V gene: TRBV19; CDR3 protein: CASSIVLDQPQHF; CDR3 DNA: TGTGCCAGTAGTATAGTTTTAGATCAGCCCCAGCATTTT
J gene: TRBJ2-2; clone size: -; D gene: -; V gene: TRBV6-1; CDR3 protein: CASSESDLNTGELFF; CDR3 DNA: TGTGCCAGCAGTGAATCGGACCTGAACACCGGGGAGCTGTTTTTT
J gene: TRBJ2-5; clone size: -; D gene: -; V gene: TRBV6-1; CDR3 protein: CASSLRWGSMETQYF; CDR3 DNA: TGTGCCAGCAGTCTTAGATGGGGGTCGATGGAGACCCAGTACTTC
J gene: TRBJ1-2; clone size: many; D gene: -; V gene: TRBV29-1; CDR3 protein: CSVASPQGYGYTF; CDR3 DNA: TGCAGCGTTGCCTCACCACAGGGCTATGGCTACACCTTC
J gene: TRBJ2-5; clone size: many; D gene: -; V gene: TRBV20-1; CDR3 protein: CSATRQETQYF; CDR3 DNA: TGCAGTGCTACCCGTCAAGAGACCCAGTACTTC
J gene: TRBJ1-2; clone size: -; D gene: -; V gene: TRBV6-1; CDR3 protein: CASRPIRGRGNYGYTF; CDR3 DNA: TGTGCCAGCAGACCAATCCGTGGGCGCGGCAACTATGGCTACACCTTC
J gene: TRBJ2-5; clone size: -; D gene: -; V gene: TRBV11-2; CDR3 protein: CASSPELGTVDQETQYF; CDR3 DNA: TGTGCCAGCAGCCCCGAGCTCGGGACTGTCGACCAAGAGACCCAGTACTTC
J gene: TRBJ1-2; clone size: many; D gene: TRBD1; V gene: TRBV6-5; CDR3 protein: CASSYPGQGGYTF; CDR3 DNA: TGTGCCAGCAGTTACCCCGGACAGGGAGGCTACACCTTC
J gene: TRBJ1-2; clone size: many; D gene: TRBD1; V gene: TRBV6-1; CDR3 protein: CASIPGQGQHSHGYTF; CDR3 DNA: TGTGCCAGCATTCCGGGACAGGGTCAACACTCGCATGGCTACACCTTC
J gene: TRBJ2-5; clone size: few; D gene: -; V gene: TRBV5-1; CDR3 protein: CAGSQGLSEGIETQYF; CDR3 DNA: TGCGCCGGCAGCCAAGGGCTGAGCGAGGGGATAGAGACCCAGTACTTC
J gene: TRBJ2-6; clone size: many; D gene: -; V gene: TRBV7-3; CDR3 protein: CAVQGFGANVLTF; CDR3 DNA: TGTGCCGTACAGGGATTCGGGGCCAACGTCCTGACTTTC
J gene: TRBJ1-2; clone size: many; D gene: -; V gene: TRBV6-1; CDR3 protein: CASSDVGIYYGYTF; CDR3 DNA: TGTGCCAGCAGTGATGTAGGGATTTACTATGGCTACACCTTC
J gene: TRBJ2-5; clone size: many; D gene: TRBD2; V gene: TRBV30; CDR3 protein: CAWTSGRGTQYF; CDR3 DNA: TGTGCCTGGACTAGCGGGAGAGGGACCCAGTACTTC
J gene: TRBJ1-1; clone size: once; D gene: -; V gene: TRBV6-1; CDR3 protein: CASSENWGDTEAFF; CDR3 DNA: TGTGCCAGCAGTGAAAACTGGGGGGACACTGAAGCTTTCTTT
J gene: TRBJ2-7; clone size: many; D gene: -; V gene: TRBV30; CDR3 protein: CAWVRGSNYEQYF; CDR3 DNA: TGTGCCTGGGTAAGGGGCTCGAACTACGAGCAGTACTTC
J gene: TRBJ1-6; clone size: many; D gene: TRBD1; V gene: TRBV11-2; CDR3 protein: CASSPPGQGASPLHF; CDR3 DNA: TGTGCCAGCAGCCCCCCGGGACAGGGGGCATCACCCCTCCACTTT
J gene: TRBJ2-7; clone size: many; D gene: -; V gene: TRBV12-3/TRBV12-4; CDR3 protein: CASSLEGGRYEQYF; CDR3 DNA: TGTGCCAGCAGTTTAGAAGGGGGGCGTTACGAGCAGTACTTC
J gene: TRBJ2-4; clone size: -; D gene: TRBD1; V gene: TRBV6-1; CDR3 protein: CASSEDFGSGGSKNIQYF; CDR3 DNA: TGTGCCAGCAGTGAAGATTTTGGGTCAGGGGGCAGCAAAAACATTCAGTACTTC
J gene: TRBJ2-5; clone size: many; D gene: TRBD1; V gene: TRBV7-2; CDR3 protein: CASSSGTGGKTQYF; CDR3 DNA: TGTGCCAGCAGCTCCGGGACAGGTGGAAAGACCCAGTACTTC
J gene: TRBJ1-2; clone size: many; D gene: -; V gene: TRBV12-3/TRBV12-4; CDR3 protein: CASSTDGNYGYTF; CDR3 DNA: TGTGCCAGTTCTACGGACGGAAACTATGGCTACACCTTC
J gene: TRBJ2-7; clone size: -; D gene: -; V gene: TRBV6-1; CDR3 protein: CASRDRNLCEQYF; CDR3 DNA: TGTGCCAGCCGCGACAGAAACCTCTGCGAGCAGTACTTC
J gene: TRBJ2-7; clone size: once; D gene: -; V gene: TRBV14; CDR3 protein: CASSLTTRGEQYF; CDR3 DNA: TGTGCCAGCAGCCTCACGACCAGGGGCGAGCAGTACTTC
J gene: TRBJ2-7; clone size: many; D gene: -; V gene: TRBV28; CDR3 protein: CASSLGGRGYEQYF; CDR3 DNA: TGTGCCAGCAGTTTAGGCGGGCGGGGCTACGAGCAGTACTTC
J gene: TRBJ2-7; clone size: many; D gene: -; V gene: TRBV6-1; CDR3 protein: CASSPGGLSYEQYF; CDR3 DNA: TGTGCCAGCAGCCCCGGGGGGCTCTCCTACGAGCAGTACTTC
J gene: TRBJ2-7; clone size: many; D gene: TRBD2; V gene: TRBV7-8; CDR3 protein: CASSLVGSGSYEQYF; CDR3 DNA: TGTGCCAGCAGCTTAGTTGGTAGCGGGAGCTACGAGCAGTACTTC
J gene: TRBJ1-5; clone size: many; D gene: TRBD1; V gene: TRBV19; CDR3 protein: CASRGDRGYSNQSQHF; CDR3 DNA: TGTGCCAGTCGAGGAGACAGGGGGTATAGCAATCAGTCCCAGCATTTT
J gene: TRBJ2-2; clone size: many; D gene: -; V gene: TRBV7-8; CDR3 protein: CASKGQKNTGELFF; CDR3 DNA: TGTGCCAGCAAGGGACAAAAGAACACCGGGGAGCTGTTTTTT
J gene: TRBJ2-5; clone size: few; D gene: TRBD2; V gene: TRBV6-2/TRBV6-3; CDR3 protein: CATTSGETQYF; CDR3 DNA: TGTGCCACAACTAGCGGTGAGACCCAGTACTTC
J gene: TRBJ1-1; clone size: many; D gene: -; V gene: TRBV19; CDR3 protein: CASSIYGNTEAFF; CDR3 DNA: TGTGCCAGTAGTATTTACGGTAACACTGAAGCTTTCTTT
J gene: TRBJ2-2; clone size: -; D gene: TRBD1; V gene: TRBV9; CDR3 protein: CASNHDRGSTGELFF; CDR3 DNA: TGTGCCAGCAATCATGACAGGGGGAGTACCGGGGAGCTGTTTTTT
J gene: TRBJ2-5; clone size: -; D gene: -; V gene: TRBV7-8; CDR3 protein: CASSLRGEPETQYF; CDR3 DNA: TGTGCCAGCAGCTTAAGAGGGGAACCAGAGACCCAGTACTTC
J gene: TRBJ2-7; clone size: many; D gene: -; V gene: TRBV6-5; CDR3 protein: CASSYRGYEQYF; CDR3 DNA: TGTGCCAGCAGTTACAGAGGGTACGAGCAGTACTTC
J gene: TRBJ2-7; clone size: once; D gene: -; V gene: TRBV12-3/TRBV12-4; CDR3 protein: CATSRLSEQYF; CDR3 DNA: TGTGCCACTTCCCGCCTCAGCGAGCAGTACTTC
J gene: TRBJ1-5; clone size: many; D gene: -; V gene: TRBV6-2/TRBV6-3; CDR3 protein: CASSLDRSNQPQHF; CDR3 DNA: TGTGCCAGCAGTCTCGACAGAAGCAATCAGCCCCAGCATTTT
J gene: TRBJ2-7; clone size: many; D gene: TRBD1; V gene: TRBV7-8; CDR3 protein: CASSSLDRGLNEQYF; CDR3 DNA: TGTGCCAGCAGCTCACTGGACAGGGGGTTAAACGAGCAGTACTTC
J gene: TRBJ2-5; clone size: -; D gene: TRBD2; V gene: TRBV30; CDR3 protein: CAWSVSGRSETQYF; CDR3 DNA: TGTGCCTGGAGTGTTAGCGGGAGGTCGGAGACCCAGTACTTC
J gene: TRBJ2-7; clone size: many; D gene: TRBD2; V gene: TRBV12-3/TRBV12-4; CDR3 protein: CASSLSSGEQYF; CDR3 DNA: TGTGCCAGCAGTTTAAGTAGCGGGGAGCAGTACTTC
J gene: TRBJ2-5; clone size: many; D gene: -; V gene: TRBV20-1; CDR3 protein: CSAALFSAETQYF; CDR3 DNA: TGCAGTGCAGCTCTATTTTCGGCAGAGACCCAGTACTTC
J gene: TRBJ1-5; clone size: -; D gene: -; V gene: TRBV19; CDR3 protein: CASSIAPRDQPQHF; CDR3 DNA: TGTGCCAGTAGTATAGCCCCGCGCGATCAGCCCCAGCATTTT
J gene: TRBJ2-7; clone size: many; D gene: -; V gene: TRBV6-6; CDR3 protein: CASSYPPLASLYDRRYEQYF; CDR3 DNA: TGTGCCAGCAGTTATCCCCCATTAGCTTCCCTATACGATCGGCGCTACGAGCAGTACTTC
J gene: TRBJ1-1; clone size: -; D gene: TRBD1; V gene: TRBV3-1; CDR3 protein: CASSVSRSGGTEAFF; CDR3 DNA: TGTGCCAGCAGCGTGAGTCGGTCAGGGGGCACTGAAGCTTTCTTT